This T cell receptor beta chain was recovered during a study of blood T cells in healthy people across ages. A second about 6 to 12 cycle PCR used barcoded and J-beta primers. Researchers report that each sample yielded at least 3 million CDR3-containing paired-end reads. TCRdb independently ran MiXCR on the 5' RACE reads; one entry per CDR3 protein. Here the sample spans under 800,000 distinct CDR3 sequences, roughly 20% being singletons. Donation came from healthy Caucasian individuals in Russia who were aged 6 to 90. This TCR came from a man aged 70-80 years in good health. Specimen: blood.

The CDR3 here is CASSGLAGSSYEQYF. In DNA form, the CDR3 reads TGTGCCAGCAGTGGGCTAGCGGGAAGCTCCTACGAGCAGTACTTC. This chain connects TRBV2 to TRBJ2-7; 9 nucleotides align to TRBD2. CDR1 SNHLY and CDR2 FYNNEI come from the germline V gene. The V gene end was trimmed by 4 bases and the J gene end by 0 bases; junction bases not matched to a gene: 4. This CDR3 contains 15 residues.